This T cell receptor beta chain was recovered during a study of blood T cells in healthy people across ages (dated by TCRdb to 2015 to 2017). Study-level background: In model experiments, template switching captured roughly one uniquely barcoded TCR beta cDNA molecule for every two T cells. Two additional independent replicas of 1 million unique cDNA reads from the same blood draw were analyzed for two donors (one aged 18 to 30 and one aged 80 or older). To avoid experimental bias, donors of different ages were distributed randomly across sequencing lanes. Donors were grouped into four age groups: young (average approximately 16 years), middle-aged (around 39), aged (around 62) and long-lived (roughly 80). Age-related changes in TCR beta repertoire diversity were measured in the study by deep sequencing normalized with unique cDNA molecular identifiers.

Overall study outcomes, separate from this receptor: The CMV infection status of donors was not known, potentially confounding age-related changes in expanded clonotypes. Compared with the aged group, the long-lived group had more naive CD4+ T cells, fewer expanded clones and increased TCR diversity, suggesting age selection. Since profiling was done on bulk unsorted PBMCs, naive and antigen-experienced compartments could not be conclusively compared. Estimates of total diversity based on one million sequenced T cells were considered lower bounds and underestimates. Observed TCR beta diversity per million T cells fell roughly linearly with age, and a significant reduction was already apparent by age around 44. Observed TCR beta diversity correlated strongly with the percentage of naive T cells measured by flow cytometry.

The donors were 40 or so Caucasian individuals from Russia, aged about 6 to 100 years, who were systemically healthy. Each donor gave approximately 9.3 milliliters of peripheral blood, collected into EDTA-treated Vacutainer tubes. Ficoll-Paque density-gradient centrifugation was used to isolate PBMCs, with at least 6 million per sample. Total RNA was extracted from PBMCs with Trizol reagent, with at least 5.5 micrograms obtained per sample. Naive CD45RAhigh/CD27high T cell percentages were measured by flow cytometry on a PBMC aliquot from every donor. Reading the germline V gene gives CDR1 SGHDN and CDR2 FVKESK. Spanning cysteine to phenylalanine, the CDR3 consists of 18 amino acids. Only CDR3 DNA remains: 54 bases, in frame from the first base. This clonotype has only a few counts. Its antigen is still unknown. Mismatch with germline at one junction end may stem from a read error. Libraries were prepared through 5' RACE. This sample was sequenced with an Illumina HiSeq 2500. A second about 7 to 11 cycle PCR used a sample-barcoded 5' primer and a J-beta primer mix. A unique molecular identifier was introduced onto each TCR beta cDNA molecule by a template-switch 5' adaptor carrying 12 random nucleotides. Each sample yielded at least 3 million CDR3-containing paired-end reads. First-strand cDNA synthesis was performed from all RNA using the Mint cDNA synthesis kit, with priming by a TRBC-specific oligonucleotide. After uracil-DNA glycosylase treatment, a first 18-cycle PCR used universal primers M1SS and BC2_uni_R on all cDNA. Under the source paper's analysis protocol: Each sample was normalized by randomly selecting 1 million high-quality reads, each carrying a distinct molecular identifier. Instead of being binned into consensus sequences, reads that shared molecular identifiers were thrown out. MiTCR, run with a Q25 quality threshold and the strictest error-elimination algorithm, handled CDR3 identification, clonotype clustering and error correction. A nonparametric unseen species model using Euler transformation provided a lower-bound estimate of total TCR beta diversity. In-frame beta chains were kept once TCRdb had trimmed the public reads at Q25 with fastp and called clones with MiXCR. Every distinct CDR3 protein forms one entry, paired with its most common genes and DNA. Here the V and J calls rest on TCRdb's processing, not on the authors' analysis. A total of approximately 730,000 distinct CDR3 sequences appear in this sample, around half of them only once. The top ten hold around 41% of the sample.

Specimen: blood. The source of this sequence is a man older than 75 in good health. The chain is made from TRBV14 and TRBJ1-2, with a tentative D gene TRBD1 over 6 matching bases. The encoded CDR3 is CAGSPLDSLITHVYGYTF. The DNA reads TGTGCCGGCAGCCCATTGGACAGCCTAATTACCCACGTCTATGGCTACACCTTC.